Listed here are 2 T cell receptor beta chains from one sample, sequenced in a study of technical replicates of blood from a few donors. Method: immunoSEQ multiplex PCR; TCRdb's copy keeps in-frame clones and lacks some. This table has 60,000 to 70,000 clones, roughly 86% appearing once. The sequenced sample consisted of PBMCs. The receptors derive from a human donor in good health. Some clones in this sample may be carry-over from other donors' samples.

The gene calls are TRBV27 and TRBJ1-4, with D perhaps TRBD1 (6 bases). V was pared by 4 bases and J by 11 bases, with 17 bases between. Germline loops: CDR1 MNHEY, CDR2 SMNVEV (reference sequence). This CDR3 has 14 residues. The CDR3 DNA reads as TGTGCCAGCAGTTCCTTCTCGACAGGCGGGAAACTGTTTTTT. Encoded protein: CASSSFSTGGKLFF.

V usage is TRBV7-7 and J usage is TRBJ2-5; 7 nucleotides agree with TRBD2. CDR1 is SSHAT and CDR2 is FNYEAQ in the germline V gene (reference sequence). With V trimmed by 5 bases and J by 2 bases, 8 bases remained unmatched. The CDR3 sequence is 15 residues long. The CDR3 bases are TGTGCCAGCAGCCCCTCGGGCGGGGGTCAAGAGACCCAGTACTTC. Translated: CASSPSGGGQETQYF. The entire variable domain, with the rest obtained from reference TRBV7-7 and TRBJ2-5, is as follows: GAGVSQSPRYKVTKRGQDVTLRCDPISSHATLYWYQQALGQGPEFLTYFNYEAQPDKSGLPSDRFSAERPEGSISTLTIQRTEQRDSAMYRCASSPSGGGQETQYFGPGTRLLVL.